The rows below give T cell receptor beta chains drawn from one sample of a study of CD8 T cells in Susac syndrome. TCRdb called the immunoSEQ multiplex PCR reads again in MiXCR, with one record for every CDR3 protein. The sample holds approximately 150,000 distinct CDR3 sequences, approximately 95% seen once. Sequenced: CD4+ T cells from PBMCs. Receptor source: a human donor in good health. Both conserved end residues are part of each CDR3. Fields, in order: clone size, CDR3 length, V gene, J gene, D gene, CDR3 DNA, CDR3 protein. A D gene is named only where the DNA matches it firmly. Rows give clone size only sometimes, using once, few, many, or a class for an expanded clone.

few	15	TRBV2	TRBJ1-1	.	TGTGCCAGCAGTGTCGAGGAGACAGGGAACACTGAAGCTTTCTTT	CASSVEETGNTEAFF
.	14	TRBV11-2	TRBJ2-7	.	TGTGCCAGCAGCCCCGGGTGGGAAACCTACGAGCAGTACTTC	CASSPGWETYEQYF
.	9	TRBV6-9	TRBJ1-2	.	TGTGCCAGCAGCGGGGGCTACACCTTC	CASSGGYTF
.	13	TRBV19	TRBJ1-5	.	TGTGCCAGTAGTATAGAAGGTCTCCAGCCCCAGCATTTT	CASSIEGLQPQHF
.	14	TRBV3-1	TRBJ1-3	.	TGTGCCAGCAGCCAAGGGGCAGGAGGAAACACCATATATTTT	CASSQGAGGNTIYF
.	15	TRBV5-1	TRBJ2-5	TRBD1	TGCGCCAGCAGCTTGGGGGGACAGGGGGCCGAGACCCAGTACTTC	CASSLGGQGAETQYF
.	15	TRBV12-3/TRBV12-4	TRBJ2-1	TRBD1	TGTGCCAGCAGGCAAACAGGGGCGAGATACAATGAGCAGTTCTTC	CASRQTGARYNEQFF
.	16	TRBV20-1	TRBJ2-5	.	TGCAGTGCTAGAGATATTCGGGACTCCCTTCTTGAGACCCAGTACTTC	CSARDIRDSLLETQYF
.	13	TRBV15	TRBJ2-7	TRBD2	TGTGCCACCAGCAGAGATTTTAGCGGGCCCCCCCTCTTC	CATSRDFSGPPLF
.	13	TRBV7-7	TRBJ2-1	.	TGTGCTAGCAGCTCGGGACTTAACAATGAGCAGTTCTTC	CASSSGLNNEQFF
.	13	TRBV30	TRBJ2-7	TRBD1	TGTGCCTGGACAGGGGGTTTCTCCTACGAGCAGTACTTC	CAWTGGFSYEQYF
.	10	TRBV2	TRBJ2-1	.	TGTGCCAGCACCGACAATGAGCAGTTCTTC	CASTDNEQFF
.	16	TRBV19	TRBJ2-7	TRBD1	TGTGCCAGTAGTATAGTCTCCGGGACAGGGATCTACGAGCAGTACTTC	CASSIVSGTGIYEQYF
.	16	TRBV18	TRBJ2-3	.	TGTGCCAGCTCACCCCGGGGGTTCAGCGGAACAGATACGCAGTATTTT	CASSPRGFSGTDTQYF
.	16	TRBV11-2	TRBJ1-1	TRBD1	TGTGCCAGCAGCTCTTGGCGGGGGACAGGGTACACTGAAGCTTTCTTT	CASSSWRGTGYTEAFF
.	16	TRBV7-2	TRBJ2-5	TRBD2	TGTGCCAGCAGCTTAGGAGGGACTAGCGGGAGGGAGACCCAGTACTTC	CASSLGGTSGRETQYF
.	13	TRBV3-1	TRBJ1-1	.	TGTGCCTGCAGCCAAGATGGGGGAGGTGAAGCTTTCTTT	CACSQDGGGEAFF
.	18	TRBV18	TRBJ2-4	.	TGTGCCAGCTCACCCTATTTTACAGGGAACGGAGCCAAAAACATTCAGTACTTC	CASSPYFTGNGAKNIQYF
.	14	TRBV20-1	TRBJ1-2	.	TGCAGTGCCGTAGGACACGTCGGGGACTATGGCTACACCTTC	CSAVGHVGDYGYTF
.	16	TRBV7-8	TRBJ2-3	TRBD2	TGTGCCAGCAGCTTCAAACCGGGACTAGTCACAGATACGCAGTATTTT	CASSFKPGLVTDTQYF
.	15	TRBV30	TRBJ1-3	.	TGTGCCTGGACCCGAGGGGACGCCTCAAGAAACACCATATATTTT	CAWTRGDASRNTIYF
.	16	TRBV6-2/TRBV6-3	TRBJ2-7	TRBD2	TGTGCCAGCAGTCCGGGGCCGGGACTAGCGGGCTACGAGCAGTACTTC	CASSPGPGLAGYEQYF
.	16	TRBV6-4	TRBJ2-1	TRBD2	TGTGCCAGCAGCTTAACTAGCGGGAGCTCCTACAATGAGCAGTTCTTC	CASSLTSGSSYNEQFF